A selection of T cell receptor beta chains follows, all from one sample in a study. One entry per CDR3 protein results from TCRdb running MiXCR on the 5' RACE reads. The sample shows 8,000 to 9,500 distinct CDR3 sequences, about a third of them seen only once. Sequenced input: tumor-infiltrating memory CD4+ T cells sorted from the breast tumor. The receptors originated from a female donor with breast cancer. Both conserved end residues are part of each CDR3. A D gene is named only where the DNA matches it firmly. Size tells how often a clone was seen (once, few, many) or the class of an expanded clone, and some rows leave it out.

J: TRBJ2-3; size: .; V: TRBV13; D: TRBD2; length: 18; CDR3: CASSSGTSGRGLTDTQYF; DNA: TGTGCCAGCAGCTCCGGGACTAGCGGGAGGGGTTTAACAGATACGCAGTATTTT
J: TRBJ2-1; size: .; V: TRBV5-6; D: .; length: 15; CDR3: CASSLDRGYRNEQFF; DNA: TGTGCCAGCAGCTTGGACCGTGGATATCGGAATGAGCAGTTCTTC
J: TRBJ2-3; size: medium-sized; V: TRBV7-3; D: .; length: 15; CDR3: CASSLSGTSTDTQYF; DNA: TGTGCCAGCAGCTTGAGCGGAACTAGCACAGATACGCAGTATTTT
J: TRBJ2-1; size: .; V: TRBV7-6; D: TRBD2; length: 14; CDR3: CASSSGLADNEQFF; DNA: TGTGCCAGCAGCTCCGGACTAGCAGACAATGAGCAGTTCTTC
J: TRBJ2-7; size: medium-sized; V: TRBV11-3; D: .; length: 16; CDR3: CASSLETLASRYEQYF; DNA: TGTGCCAGCAGCTTGGAAACGCTAGCGAGTCGCTACGAGCAGTACTTC
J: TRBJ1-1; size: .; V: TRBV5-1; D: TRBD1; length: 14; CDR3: CASSMGTDNTEAFF; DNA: TGCGCCAGCAGCATGGGGACAGATAACACTGAAGCTTTCTTT
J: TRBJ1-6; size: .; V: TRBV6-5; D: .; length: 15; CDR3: CASSRAGKADSPLHF; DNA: TGTGCCAGCAGCAGAGCCGGGAAAGCGGATTCACCCCTCCACTTT
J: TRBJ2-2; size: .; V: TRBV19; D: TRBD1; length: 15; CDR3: CASSRRTGNTGELFF; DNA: TGTGCCAGTAGTCGAAGGACAGGGAACACCGGGGAGCTGTTTTTT
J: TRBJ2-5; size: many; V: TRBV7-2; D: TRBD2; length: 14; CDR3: CASSPSSGSETQYF; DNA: TGTGCCAGCAGCCCCTCTAGCGGGAGTGAGACCCAGTACTTC
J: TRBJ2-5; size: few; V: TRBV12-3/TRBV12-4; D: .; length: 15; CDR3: CASSLGRGLQETQYF; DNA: TGTGCCAGCAGTTTAGGGCGAGGGCTCCAAGAGACCCAGTACTTC
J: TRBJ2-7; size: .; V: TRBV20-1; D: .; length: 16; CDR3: CSARGAGTGTRGEQYF; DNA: TGCAGTGCTAGAGGCGCCGGGACCGGGACACGAGGCGAGCAGTACTTC
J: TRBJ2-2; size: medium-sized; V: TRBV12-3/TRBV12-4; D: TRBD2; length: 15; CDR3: CASSPTSLDTGELFF; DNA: TGTGCCAGCAGCCCGACTAGCCTCGACACCGGGGAGCTGTTTTTT
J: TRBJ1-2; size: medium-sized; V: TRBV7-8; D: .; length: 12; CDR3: CASSTLGVTNAF; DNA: TGTGCCAGCAGCACACTCGGGGTGACTAACGCCTTC
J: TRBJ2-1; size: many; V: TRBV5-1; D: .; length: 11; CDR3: CASSPKYEQFF; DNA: TGCGCCAGCAGCCCTAAGTATGAGCAGTTCTTC
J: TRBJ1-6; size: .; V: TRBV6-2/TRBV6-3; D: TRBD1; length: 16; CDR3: CASSLTGVPYNSPLHF; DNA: TGCGCCAGCAGTCTAACAGGGGTCCCCTATAATTCACCCCTCCACTTT
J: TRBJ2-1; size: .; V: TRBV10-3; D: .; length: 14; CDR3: CAISDERAGDEQFF; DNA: TGTGCCATCAGTGATGAGCGGGCAGGCGATGAGCAGTTCTTC
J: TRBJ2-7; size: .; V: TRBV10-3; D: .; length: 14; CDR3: CAISDRGQIYEQYF; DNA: TGTGCCATCAGTGATCGCGGACAGATCTACGAGCAGTACTTC
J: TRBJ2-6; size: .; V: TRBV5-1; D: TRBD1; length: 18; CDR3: CASSLAGTGSSGANVLTF; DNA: TGCGCCAGCAGCTTGGCCGGGACAGGGAGCTCTGGGGCCAACGTCCTGACTTTC
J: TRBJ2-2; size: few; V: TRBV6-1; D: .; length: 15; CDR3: CASSAQTLTDGELFF; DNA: TGTGCCAGCAGTGCCCAGACTCTAACGGACGGGGAGCTGTTTTTT
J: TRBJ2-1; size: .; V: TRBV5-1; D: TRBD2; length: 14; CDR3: CASTLSGRVNEQFF; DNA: TGCGCCAGCACCCTTAGCGGGAGAGTCAATGAGCAGTTCTTC
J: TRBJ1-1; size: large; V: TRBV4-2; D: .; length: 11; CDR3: CASSQDGLAFF; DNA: TGTGCCAGCAGCCAAGATGGTCTGGCTTTCTTT
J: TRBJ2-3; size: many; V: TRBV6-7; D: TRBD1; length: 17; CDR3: CASSPETHQDRGDTQYF; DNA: TGTGCCAGCAGTCCAGAAACTCACCAGGACAGGGGGGATACGCAGTATTTT
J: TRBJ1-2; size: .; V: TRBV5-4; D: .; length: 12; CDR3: CASSLEPDGYTF; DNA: TGTGCCAGCAGCTTGGAACCGGATGGCTACACCTTC
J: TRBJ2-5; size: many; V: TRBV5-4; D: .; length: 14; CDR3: CASSSLRDQETQYF; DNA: TGTGCCAGCAGCTCCCTGCGGGACCAAGAGACCCAGTACTTC
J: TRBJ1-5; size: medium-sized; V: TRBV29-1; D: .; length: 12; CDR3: CSAISGNQPQHF; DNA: TGCAGCGCTATCAGCGGCAATCAGCCCCAGCATTTT
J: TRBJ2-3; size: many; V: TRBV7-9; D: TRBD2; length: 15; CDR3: CASSRPAGEGDTQYF; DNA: TGTGCCAGCAGCCGGCCGGCGGGAGAGGGAGATACGCAGTATTTT
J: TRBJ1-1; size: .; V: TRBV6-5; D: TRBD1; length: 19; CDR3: CASSSTTLLYGTGNTEAFF; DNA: TGTGCCAGCAGCTCTACCACTCTCCTTTACGGGACAGGCAACACTGAAGCTTTCTTT
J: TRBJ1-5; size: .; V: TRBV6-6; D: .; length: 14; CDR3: CASSYGVFNQPQHF; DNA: TGTGCCAGCAGTTACGGGGTCTTCAATCAGCCCCAGCATTTT
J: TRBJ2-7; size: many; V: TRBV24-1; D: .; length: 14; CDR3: CATSDSGTLYEQYF; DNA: TGTGCCACCAGTGATTCGGGGACCCTCTACGAGCAGTACTTC
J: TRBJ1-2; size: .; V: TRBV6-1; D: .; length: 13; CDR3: CASSERRGWGYTF; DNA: TGTGCCAGCAGTGAACGCCGGGGTTGGGGCTACACCTTC
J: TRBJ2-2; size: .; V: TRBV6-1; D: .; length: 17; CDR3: CASGKRLLAANTGELFF; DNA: TGTGCCAGCGGCAAAAGGCTCTTAGCAGCGAACACCGGGGAGCTGTTTTTT
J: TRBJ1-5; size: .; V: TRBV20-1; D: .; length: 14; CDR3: CSASGQRSNQPQHF; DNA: TGCAGTGCTAGTGGGCAGCGTAGCAATCAGCCCCAGCATTTT
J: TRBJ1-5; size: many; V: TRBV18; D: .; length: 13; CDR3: CASQQGGDQPQHF; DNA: TGTGCCAGTCAACAGGGCGGAGATCAGCCCCAGCATTTT
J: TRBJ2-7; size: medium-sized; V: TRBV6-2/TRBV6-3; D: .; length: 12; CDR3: CASSKGPYEQYF; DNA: TGTGCCAGCAGCAAGGGCCCCTACGAGCAGTACTTC
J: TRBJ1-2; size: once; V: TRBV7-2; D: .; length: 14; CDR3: CASSSSGKNYGYTF; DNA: TGTGCCAGCAGCTCATCAGGGAAGAACTATGGCTACACCTTC
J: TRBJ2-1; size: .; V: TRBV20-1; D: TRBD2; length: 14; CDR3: CSAPTGRAINEQFF; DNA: TGCAGTGCTCCCACCGGGAGGGCTATAAATGAGCAGTTCTTC
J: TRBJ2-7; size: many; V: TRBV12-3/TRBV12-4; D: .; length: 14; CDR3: CASSLDVRGHEQYF; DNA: TGTGCCAGCAGTTTAGATGTGCGGGGGCACGAGCAGTACTTC
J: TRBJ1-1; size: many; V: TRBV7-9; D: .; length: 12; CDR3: CASSLRGAEAFF; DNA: TGTGCCAGCAGCTTAAGAGGGGCTGAAGCTTTCTTT
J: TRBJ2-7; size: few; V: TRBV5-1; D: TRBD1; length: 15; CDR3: CASSIGQAISYEQYF; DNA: TGCGCCAGCAGCATCGGACAGGCGATCTCATACGAGCAGTACTTC
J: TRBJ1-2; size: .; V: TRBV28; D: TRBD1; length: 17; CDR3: CASSHLGTAAANYGYTF; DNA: TGTGCCAGCAGTCACCTTGGGACAGCAGCGGCTAACTATGGCTACACCTTC
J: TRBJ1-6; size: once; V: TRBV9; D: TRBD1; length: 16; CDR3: CTSSPNPGQGNSPLHF; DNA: TGTACCAGCAGCCCCAACCCGGGACAGGGAAATTCACCCCTCCACTTT
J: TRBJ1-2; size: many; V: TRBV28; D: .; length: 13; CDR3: CASSLGGKSRYTF; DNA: TGTGCCAGCAGTTTAGGAGGGAAGTCGCGCTACACCTTC
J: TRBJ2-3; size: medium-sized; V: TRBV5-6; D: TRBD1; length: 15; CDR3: CASSFRTGGTDTQYF; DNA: TGTGCCAGCAGCTTTCGGACAGGGGGCACAGATACGCAGTATTTT
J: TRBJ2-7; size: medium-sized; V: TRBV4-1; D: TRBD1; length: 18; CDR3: CASSQAQITLGQGYEQYF; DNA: TGCGCCAGCAGCCAAGCCCAGATTACGTTGGGACAGGGGTACGAGCAGTACTTC
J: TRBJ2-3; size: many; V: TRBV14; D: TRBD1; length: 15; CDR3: CASSQGQGSAVTQYF; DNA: TGTGCCAGCAGCCAAGGACAGGGGTCTGCCGTTACGCAGTATTTT
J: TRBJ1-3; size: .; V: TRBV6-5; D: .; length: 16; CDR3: CASSGGLDGSGNTIYF; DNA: TGTGCCAGCAGCGGCGGTTTGGACGGCTCTGGAAACACCATATATTTT
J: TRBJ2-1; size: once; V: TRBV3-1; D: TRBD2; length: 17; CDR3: CASSQERRLAGVNEQFF; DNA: TGTGCCAGCAGCCAGGAGAGGAGACTAGCGGGAGTAAATGAGCAGTTCTTC
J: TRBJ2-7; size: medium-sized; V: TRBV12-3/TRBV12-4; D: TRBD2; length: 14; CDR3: CASRKGLAGGEQYF; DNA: TGTGCCAGCAGGAAAGGACTAGCGGGGGGTGAGCAGTACTTC
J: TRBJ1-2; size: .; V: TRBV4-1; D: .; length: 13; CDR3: CASSQTANYGYTF; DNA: TGCGCCAGCAGCCAGACCGCTAACTATGGCTACACCTTC
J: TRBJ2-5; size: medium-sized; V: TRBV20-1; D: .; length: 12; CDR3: CSARYREETQYF; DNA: TGCAGTGCTAGGTACAGGGAAGAGACCCAGTACTTC
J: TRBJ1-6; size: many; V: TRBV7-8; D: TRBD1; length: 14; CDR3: CASSPDRANSPLHF; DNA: TGTGCCAGCAGCCCCGACAGGGCTAATTCACCCCTCCACTTT
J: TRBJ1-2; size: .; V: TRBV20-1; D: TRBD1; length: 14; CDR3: CSATIRGQGYGYTF; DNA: TGCAGTGCTACAATCAGGGGGCAGGGCTATGGCTACACCTTC
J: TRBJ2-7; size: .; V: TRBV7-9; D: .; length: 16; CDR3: CASSSSFRGRLSEQYF; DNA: TGTGCCAGCAGCTCATCATTCCGCGGCAGGCTATCCGAGCAGTACTTC
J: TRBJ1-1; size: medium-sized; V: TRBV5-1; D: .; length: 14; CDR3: CASSFEGLNTEAFF; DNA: TGCGCCAGCAGCTTTGAGGGGTTGAACACTGAAGCTTTCTTT
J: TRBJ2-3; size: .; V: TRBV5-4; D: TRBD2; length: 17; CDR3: CASSVTSGGAGTDTQYF; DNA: TGTGCCAGCAGCGTGACTAGCGGGGGGGCAGGCACAGATACGCAGTATTTT
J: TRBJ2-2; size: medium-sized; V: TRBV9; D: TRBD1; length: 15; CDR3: CASSARTGSTGELFF; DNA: TGTGCCAGCAGCGCCCGGACAGGGAGCACCGGGGAGCTGTTTTTT
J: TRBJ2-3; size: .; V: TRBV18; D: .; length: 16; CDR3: CASSPVEGGGTDTQYF; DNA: TGTGCCAGCTCACCGGTGGAGGGTGGGGGCACAGATACGCAGTATTTT